This T cell receptor beta chain was sequenced for a study of blood T cell repertoires in COVID-19. J gave up 1 base and V 4 bases, and 2 bases lay outside the gene matches. The CDR3 has 15 amino acids. The germline V gene encodes CDR1 LNHDA and CDR2 SQIVND (reference sequence). To note about this clone: Different DNA sequences within this sample yield the same CDR3.

Libraries were prepared by immunoSEQ multiplex PCR; TCRdb keeps only in-frame clonotypes and omits some of them. The table lists roughly 290,000 clones, roughly 84% of them singletons. The sequenced material came from peripheral blood. V gene TRBV19 combines with J gene TRBJ2-2, with 8 nucleotides matching TRBD1. This sequence was found in an older person with COVID-19, enrolled during active disease. The CDR3 DNA sequence: TGTGCCAGTAGTACCGGGACAGGGAACACCGGGGAGCTGTTTTTT. Residues: CASSTGTGNTGELFF.